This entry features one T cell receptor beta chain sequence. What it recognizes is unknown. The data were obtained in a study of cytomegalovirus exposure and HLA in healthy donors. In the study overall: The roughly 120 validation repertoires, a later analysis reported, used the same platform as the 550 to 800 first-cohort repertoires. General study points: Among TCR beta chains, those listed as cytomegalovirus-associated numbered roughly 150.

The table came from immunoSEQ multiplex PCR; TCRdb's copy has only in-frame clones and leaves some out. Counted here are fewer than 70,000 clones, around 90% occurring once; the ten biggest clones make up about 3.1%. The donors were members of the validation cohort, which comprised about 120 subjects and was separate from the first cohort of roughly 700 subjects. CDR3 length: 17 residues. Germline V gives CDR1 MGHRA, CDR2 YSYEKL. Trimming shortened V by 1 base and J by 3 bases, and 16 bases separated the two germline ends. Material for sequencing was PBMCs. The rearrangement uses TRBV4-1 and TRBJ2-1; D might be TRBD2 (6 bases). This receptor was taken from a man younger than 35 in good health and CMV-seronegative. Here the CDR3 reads CASSQAMASELYNEQFF. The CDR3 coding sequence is TGCGCCAGCAGCCAAGCCATGGCTAGCGAACTCTACAATGAGCAGTTCTTC.